Below are 6 T cell receptor beta chains sequenced from a single sample in a study of blood T cell repertoires in COVID-19. Measured with immunoSEQ multiplex PCR; TCRdb has only the in-frame clones, and not every one. Of approximately 180,000 clones detected, approximately 87% appear once; the ten largest clones hold 12%. The sample was peripheral blood. The receptors come from a woman in her seventies with COVID-19, enrolled during active disease.

J is TRBJ2-5 and V is TRBV5-1, with TRBD1 matching 10 bases. The germline V gene has CDR1 SGHRS and CDR2 YFSETQ. The CDR3 extends over 16 amino acids. V shed 4 bases, J shed 5 bases, and the junction held 11 bases outside the gene matches. The CDR3 nucleotides are TGCGCCAGCAGCATTAGTCGACAGGGGGCGATGGAGACCCAGTACTTC. Translation gives CASSISRQGAMETQYF. The variable domain in full, completed from reference TRBV5-1 and TRBJ2-5, reads KAGVTQTPRYLIKTRGQQVTLSCSPISGHRSVSWYQQTPGQGLQFLFEYFSETQRNKGNFPGRFSGRQFSNSRSEMNVSTLELGDSALYLCASSISRQGAMETQYFGPGTRLLVL.

The V and J genes are TRBV6-6 and TRBJ2-5; TRBD1 aligns across 9 bases. Germline CDR1 MNHNY, CDR2 SVGAGI (reference sequence). The CDR3 has 13 residues. Trimming took 10 bases from V and 6 from J; bases not matched to a gene: 9. CDR3 nucleotide sequence: TGTGCCACAAGGAGGGGACAGGGCAAGACCCAGTACTTC. It codes for CATRRGQGKTQYF.

This chain uses TRBV5-6 with TRBJ1-5; D possibly corresponds to TRBD1 (5 bases). With 0 bases removed from V and 2 bases from J, the gap between germline ends came to 6 bases. The CDR3 is 14 residues long. The germline V gene has CDR1 SGHDT and CDR2 YYEEEE. CDR3 protein: CASSLEQGNQPQHF. The CDR3 region has the DNA TGTGCCAGCAGCTTGGAACAGGGCAATCAGCCCCAGCATTTT.

The chain combines TRBV27 with TRBJ1-6; the D is unclear. The germline CDR1 and CDR2 sequences are MNHEY and SMNVEV (reference sequence). This CDR3 spans 14 amino acids. Trimming removed 7 bases at V and 6 bases at J, with 13 bases between. The DNA of the CDR3 is TGTGCCAGCAAGTATAAGCGGGGTAATTCACCCCTCCACTTT. Amino acid sequence: CASKYKRGNSPLHF.

This sequence joins TRBV7-2 and TRBJ2-1, with D maybe TRBD1 (6 bases). The germline V and J ends were trimmed by 1 base and 7 bases, with 14 bases remaining between them. CDR3 length: 15 residues. Germline V gene data show CDR1 as SGHTA and CDR2 as FQGNSA. The CDR3: CASSLGDILRNEQFF. The CDR3 bases are TGTGCCAGCAGCTTAGGGGACATTCTCCGTAATGAGCAGTTCTTC.

This clone occurred once. J is TRBJ2-7 and V is TRBV5-4, with 13 bases aligning to TRBD2. Germline V gene data show CDR1 as SGHNT and CDR2 as YYREEE (reference sequence). There are 16 residues in the CDR3. The trim removed 4 bases at V and 4 bases at J, leaving 8 bases unmatched. The chain's CDR3 is CASSMPGTSGTYEQYF. The CDR3 coding sequence is TGTGCCAGCAGCATGCCCGGGACTAGCGGGACTTACGAGCAGTACTTC.